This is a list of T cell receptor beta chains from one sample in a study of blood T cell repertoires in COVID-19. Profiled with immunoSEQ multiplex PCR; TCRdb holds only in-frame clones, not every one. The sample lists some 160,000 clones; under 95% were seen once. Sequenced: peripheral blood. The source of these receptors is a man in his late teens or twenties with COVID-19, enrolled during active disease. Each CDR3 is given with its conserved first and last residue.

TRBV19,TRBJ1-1,CASSIVSGRPNTEAFF
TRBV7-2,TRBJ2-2,CASSRQPTGELFF
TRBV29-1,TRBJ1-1,CSVTQGARNTEAFF
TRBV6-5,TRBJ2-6,CASSYGLSGANVLTF
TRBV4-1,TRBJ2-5,CASSQDLDRVETQYF
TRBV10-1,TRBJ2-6,CASSDKGSGANVLTF
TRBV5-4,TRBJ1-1,CASSRGLPGYTEAFF
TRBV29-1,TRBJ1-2,CSSTKSGGSYGYTF
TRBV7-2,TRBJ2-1,CASTPPGLAGYNEQFF
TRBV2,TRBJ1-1,CASRTQEMNTEAFF
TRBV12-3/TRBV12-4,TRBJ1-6,CASSPYNSPLHF
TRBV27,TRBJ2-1,CASSKGGTYNEQFF
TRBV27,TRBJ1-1,CASSVGTGITEAFF
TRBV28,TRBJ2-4,CASSPRLAGAKNIQYF
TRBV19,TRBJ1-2,CASSMDRMSGYTF